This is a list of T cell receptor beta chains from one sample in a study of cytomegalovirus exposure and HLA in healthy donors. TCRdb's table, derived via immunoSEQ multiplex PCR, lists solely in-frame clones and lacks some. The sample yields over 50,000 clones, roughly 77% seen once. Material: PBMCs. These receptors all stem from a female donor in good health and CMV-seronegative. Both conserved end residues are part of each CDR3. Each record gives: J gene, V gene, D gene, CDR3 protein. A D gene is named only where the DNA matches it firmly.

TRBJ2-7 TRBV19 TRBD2 CASSPTGTSVREQYF
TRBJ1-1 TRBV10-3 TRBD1 CAIRTGGTEAFF
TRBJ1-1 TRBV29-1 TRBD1 CRVDREMNTEAFF
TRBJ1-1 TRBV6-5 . CASSSPGAANTEAFF
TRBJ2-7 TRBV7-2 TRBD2 CASSLTSSSGSPYEQYF
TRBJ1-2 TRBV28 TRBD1 CASSLTGAGYGYTF
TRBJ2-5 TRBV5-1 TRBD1 CASSSTPGQGETQYF
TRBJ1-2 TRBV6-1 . CASSEGGGRSYGYTF
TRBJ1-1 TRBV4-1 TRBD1 CASSHGGGQGMGEAFF
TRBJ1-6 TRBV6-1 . CASSELDNGSPLHF
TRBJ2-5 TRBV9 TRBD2 CASSDRLAGGVETQYF
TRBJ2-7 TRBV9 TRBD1 CASSRDSVSYEQYF
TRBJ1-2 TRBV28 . CASIPAPGVINGYTF
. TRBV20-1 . CSASYEQYF
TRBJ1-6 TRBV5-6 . CASSPARGDNSPLHF
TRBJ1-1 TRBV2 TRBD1 CASSDGTGFGRAFF
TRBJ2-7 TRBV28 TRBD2 CASRTSSGGSYEQYF
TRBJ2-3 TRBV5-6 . CASSPGGARRTDTQYF
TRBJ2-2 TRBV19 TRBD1 CASSPTGGHTGELFF
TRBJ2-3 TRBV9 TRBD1 CASSSTQGTATDTQYF
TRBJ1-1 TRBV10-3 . CAISESRGSVNTEAFF
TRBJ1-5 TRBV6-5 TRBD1 CASSDRGNGNQPQHF
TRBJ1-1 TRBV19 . CASTFAYRQTNTEAFF
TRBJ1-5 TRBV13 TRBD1 CASSLGRQGAGQPQHF
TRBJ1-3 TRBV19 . CASSDRDSGNTIYF
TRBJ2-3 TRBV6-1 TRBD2 CASSERLAGAPTLTDTQYF
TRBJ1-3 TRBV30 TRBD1 CAWSEGTGGGDTIYF
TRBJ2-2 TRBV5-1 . CASSLRLGSTGELFF
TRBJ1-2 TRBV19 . CASSIGTQNYGYTF
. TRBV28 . CASTPGLGGSYEQYF
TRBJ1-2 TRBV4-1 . CASSQDHPGSRGYTF
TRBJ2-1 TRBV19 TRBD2 CASSMSSGSPSYNEQFF
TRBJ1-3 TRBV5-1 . CASSLGGLRFSGNTIYF
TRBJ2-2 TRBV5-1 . CASSPGLNTGELFF
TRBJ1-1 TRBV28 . CASSSDRLNRVVNTEAFF
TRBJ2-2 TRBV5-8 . CASTPFLSLGTGELFF
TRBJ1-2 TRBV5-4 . CASSLDRVGYTF
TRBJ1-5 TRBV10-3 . CAISGSQGSLNQPQHF
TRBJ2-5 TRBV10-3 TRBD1 CAISEATGTGEMVQYF
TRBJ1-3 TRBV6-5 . CASSYFSSSGNTIYF
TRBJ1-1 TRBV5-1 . CASSLFPQTGGTEAFF
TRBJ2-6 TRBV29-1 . CSVLSGANVLTF
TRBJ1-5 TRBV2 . CASSDDRLYSNQPQHF
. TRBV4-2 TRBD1 CASSQGTGTGYEQYF
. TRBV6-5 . CASSVQGGGPGEQYF
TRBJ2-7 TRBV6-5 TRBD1 CASGDSLYEQYF
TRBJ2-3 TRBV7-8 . CASVGSGTSTDTQYF
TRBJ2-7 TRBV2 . CASRAGSLGLEQYF
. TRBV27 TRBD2 CASSFLAGGPYEQYF
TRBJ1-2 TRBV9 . CASSTPWGEGGYTF
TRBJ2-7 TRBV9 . CASSVEGQGGDEQYF
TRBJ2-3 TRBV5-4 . CASSFGGLGTDTQYF
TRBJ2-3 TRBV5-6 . CASINREDTQYF
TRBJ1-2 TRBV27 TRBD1 CASSPRQGLNYGYTF
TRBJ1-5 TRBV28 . CASSWGASNQPQHF